Listed below are T cell receptor beta chains from one sample, sequenced in a study of shared clonotypes between healthy human individuals. Produced via immunoSEQ multiplex PCR; TCRdb's table is partial and in-frame only. The data hold about 2.4 million clones, with 90% to 95% observed a single time. Sequencing was carried out using naive CD4+ T cells from PBMCs. The receptors come from a man younger than 35 in good health. Some clones in this sample may be carry-over from other donors' samples. CDR3s include the opening cysteine and the closing phenylalanine or tryptophan. D genes are given only for firm matches. Size is stated for part of the rows, as once, few or many counts, or as a class when the clone is expanded.

abundance: -; j_gene: TRBJ2-2; d_gene: -; v_gene: TRBV9; CDR3aa: CASSHDINSGGELFF; CDR3nt: TGTGCCAGCAGCCACGACATCAACAGCGGCGGGGAGCTGTTTTTT
abundance: -; j_gene: TRBJ2-2; d_gene: TRBD2; v_gene: TRBV18; CDR3aa: CASSRFGLAGPLESGELFF; CDR3nt: TGTGCCAGCTCACGCTTCGGACTAGCGGGACCGCTTGAGTCCGGGGAGCTGTTTTTT
abundance: -; j_gene: TRBJ1-1; d_gene: TRBD1; v_gene: TRBV27; CDR3aa: CATSDRAVAEAFF; CDR3nt: TGTGCCACTTCAGACAGGGCGGTCGCTGAAGCTTTCTTT
abundance: -; j_gene: TRBJ2-3; d_gene: -; v_gene: TRBV10-3; CDR3aa: CAIKSNADTQYF; CDR3nt: TGTGCCATCAAATCGAACGCGGATACGCAGTATTTT
abundance: -; j_gene: TRBJ2-3; d_gene: TRBD2; v_gene: TRBV19; CDR3aa: CASSIGGLAGGYTDTQYF; CDR3nt: TGTGCCAGTAGTATAGGAGGACTAGCGGGAGGGTACACAGATACGCAGTATTTT
abundance: -; j_gene: TRBJ2-2; d_gene: -; v_gene: TRBV11-2; CDR3aa: CASSFQGPPGTGELFF; CDR3nt: TGTGCCAGCAGCTTTCAGGGGCCCCCGGGAACCGGGGAGCTGTTTTTT
abundance: -; j_gene: TRBJ2-7; d_gene: TRBD1; v_gene: TRBV28; CDR3aa: CASRRRRDRVYEQYF; CDR3nt: TGTGCCAGCAGGCGGCGCCGGGACAGAGTGTACGAGCAGTACTTC
abundance: -; j_gene: TRBJ2-7; d_gene: TRBD1; v_gene: TRBV28; CDR3aa: CASSSSGTGGYYEQYF; CDR3nt: TGTGCCAGCAGTTCCTCCGGGACAGGGGGGTACTACGAGCAGTACTTC
abundance: -; j_gene: TRBJ1-5; d_gene: -; v_gene: TRBV2; CDR3aa: CASSAGTASGPQHF; CDR3nt: TGTGCCAGCAGTGCCGGGACTGCTTCGGGGCCCCAGCATTTT
abundance: once; j_gene: TRBJ2-1; d_gene: -; v_gene: TRBV7-9; CDR3aa: CASRIGLYNEQFF; CDR3nt: TGTGCCAGCAGAATCGGGCTATACAATGAGCAGTTCTTC
abundance: few; j_gene: TRBJ1-2; d_gene: -; v_gene: TRBV28; CDR3aa: CASSFYGYTF; CDR3nt: TGTGCCAGCAGTTTTTATGGCTACACCTTC
abundance: -; j_gene: TRBJ2-2; d_gene: TRBD2; v_gene: TRBV7-9; CDR3aa: CASSFGLAVETGELFF; CDR3nt: TGTGCCAGCAGCTTCGGACTAGCGGTTGAAACGGGGGAGCTGTTTTTT
abundance: -; j_gene: TRBJ2-7; d_gene: TRBD2; v_gene: TRBV5-1; CDR3aa: CASSLGRGVEQYF; CDR3nt: TGCGCCAGCAGCTTGGGTCGGGGGGTCGAGCAGTACTTC